These 24 T cell receptor beta chains share one sample of origin, sequenced in a study of blood T cell repertoires in COVID-19. Here immunoSEQ multiplex PCR was the method, and the copy in TCRdb shows in-frame clones only, minus some. This sample yields around 130,000 clones, of which 84% are seen a single time; 9.5% to 15% belongs to the top ten. The specimen was peripheral blood. Source of these receptors: a woman in her 30s who had recovered from COVID-19.

This clone was seen just once. The chain uses TRBV19 and TRBJ1-1; TRBD1 agrees at 9 bases. V lost 0 bases to trimming and J lost 10 bases; unmatched junction nucleotides: 12. This CDR3 region has 16 residues. Germline loops: CDR1 LNHDA, CDR2 SQIVND (reference sequence). The CDR3: CASSIDPPPSTGGAFF. In nucleotides, the CDR3 is TGTGCCAGTAGTATAGACCCCCCCCCATCGACAGGGGGAGCTTTCTTT. Based on the CDR3 plus reference TRBV19 and TRBJ1-1, the full variable domain is DGGITQSPKYLFRKEGQNVTLSCEQNLNHDAMYWYRQDPGQGLRLIYYSQIVNDFQKGDIAEGYSVSREKKESFPLTVTSAQKNPTAFYLCASSIDPPPSTGGAFFGQGTRLTVV.

CDR3 protein: CASSLLGTVNEQFF. The CDR3, as DNA: TGTGCCAGCAGTTTATTGGGGACTGTCAATGAGCAGTTCTTC. The rearrangement links TRBV28 to TRBJ2-1, with a weak D call TRBD2 (6 bases). This CDR3 contains 14 residues. Germline CDR1 MDHEN, CDR2 SYDVKM. Trimming removed 1 base at V and 6 bases at J, with 10 bases between.

V gene TRBV6-6 combines with J gene TRBJ2-1; no definite D call. The CDR3 has 12 amino acids. Trimming removed 6 bases from V and 9 bases from J, with 12 bases in between. Germline V gives CDR1 MNHNY, CDR2 SVGAGI (reference sequence). The CDR3 DNA sequence: TGTGCCAGCAGAAAAAATACGGGTGAGCAGTTCTTC. It yields the protein CASRKNTGEQFF.

The gene calls are TRBV5-4 and TRBJ2-5; 13 bases are shared with TRBD2. Germline lookup yields CDR1 SGHNT and CDR2 YYREEE (reference sequence). The CDR3 is 15 amino acids. Trimming cost V 4 bases and J 7 bases; bases outside gene matches: 7. This CDR3 is CASSVLAGGPGTQYF. In DNA, the CDR3 is TGTGCCAGCAGCGTACTAGCGGGGGGGCCTGGGACCCAGTACTTC.

The chain carries TRBV7-8 and TRBJ2-2; 11 bases align to TRBD1. The V and J ends lost 5 bases and 5 bases, in that order; junction bases with no gene match: 7. Germline assignment: CDR1 SGHVS and CDR2 FQNEAQ. The CDR3 is made up of 16 amino acids. The CDR3 bases are TGTGCCAGCAGCCATTTAGGACAGGGGGCGACCGGGGAGCTGTTTTTT. As protein: CASSHLGQGATGELFF.

V is TRBV10-3 and J is TRBJ2-7; 7 positions agree with TRBD1. This CDR3 region has 14 residues. Germline-derived CDR1 and CDR2 are ENHRY and SYGVKD. The V and J ends lost 7 bases and 0 bases, in that order; junction bases with no gene match: 6. DNA for the CDR3: TGTGCCATCAAGGCGGACAGGAGCTCCTACGAGCAGTACTTC. This encodes CAIKADRSSYEQYF.

This chain uses TRBV6-4 with TRBJ1-5; D may be TRBD1 (5 bases). V was shortened by 6 bases and J by 1 base, with 13 bases between the two germline ends. There are 15 residues in the CDR3. Germline V gene lookup returns CDR1 MRHNA and CDR2 SNTAGT. The CDR3 loop is CASSQGGSSNQPQHF. The DNA for the CDR3 is TGTGCCAGCAGCCAGGGAGGTTCGAGCAATCAGCCCCAGCATTTT.

This clone was found once. The chain is built from TRBV10-1 and TRBJ2-1; D is unclear. The V gene's germline CDR1 is WNHNN and CDR2 SYGVQD (reference sequence). V was trimmed by 4 bases and J by 6 bases, leaving 4 bases between them. This CDR3 spans 11 amino acids. In DNA, the CDR3 is TGCGCCAGCAGTGCAGGCAATGAGCAGTTCTTC. This translates into CASSAGNEQFF.

The chain joins TRBV5-1 to TRBJ1-1, with 7 nucleotides matching TRBD1. The CDR3 has 14 residues. Germline V gene lookup returns CDR1 SGHRS and CDR2 YFSETQ. The V gene end was trimmed by 4 bases and the J gene end by 4 bases; junction bases not matched to a gene: 7. The CDR3 DNA is TGCGCCAGCAGCCCCTCGACAGGGATCACTGAAGCTTTCTTT. It is translated as CASSPSTGITEAFF.

This rearrangement joins TRBV7-3 to TRBJ1-2; D is ambiguous. The V end was cut by 2 bases, the J end by 0 bases, with 13 bases between. The CDR3 has 16 residues. Germline V gene data show CDR1 as SGHTA and CDR2 as FQGTGA. The CDR3 DNA reads TGTGCCAGCAGCTTATCGGGTCGGGAAGCTAACTATGGCTACACCTTC. Its protein product is CASSLSGREANYGYTF. The complete variable domain, with remaining parts taken from reference TRBV7-3 and TRBJ1-2, reads GAGVSQTPSNKVTEKGKYVELRCDPISGHTALYWYRQSLGQGPEFLIYFQGTGAADDSGLPNDRFFAVRPEGSVSTLKIQRTERGDSAVYLCASSLSGREANYGYTFGSGTRLTVV.

The genes are TRBV30 and TRBJ2-1, with 13 bases fitting TRBD2. This CDR3 comprises 21 residues. V shed 0 bases and J 5 bases; nucleotides not matched to a gene: 19. CDR1 is GTSNPN, CDR2 SVGIG, per germline (reference sequence). Written as DNA, the CDR3 is TGTGCCTGGAGTGTACCCTTGAGCCGGGGACTAGCGGGGAAAACTCACAATGAGCAGTTCTTC. Protein: CAWSVPLSRGLAGKTHNEQFF.

V gene TRBV3-1 (or the pseudogene TRBV3-2) combines with J gene TRBJ2-7, with D possibly matching TRBD1 (6 bases). This CDR3 is 14 amino acids long. Germline V gene lookup returns CDR1 LGHDT and CDR2 YNNKEL (reference sequence). The V end was cut by 1 base, the J end by 6 bases, with 13 bases between. The CDR3 region is CASSQGVRGSEQYF. The CDR3 DNA sequence: TGTGCCAGCAGCCAAGGTGTCAGGGGAAGCGAGCAGTACTTC.

The chain employs TRBV14 and TRBJ1-4; D is possibly TRBD1 (5 bases). The CDR3 has 16 residues. V gave up 5 bases and J gave up 7 bases, with 20 bases separating them. Germline lookup yields CDR1 SGHDN and CDR2 FVKESK. CDR3 residues: CASSIAVGGRSEKLFF. CDR3 DNA sequence: TGTGCCAGCAGCATTGCCGTGGGGGGAAGGAGTGAAAAACTGTTTTTT.

This sequence joins TRBV21-1 and TRBJ1-6; the listed D gene, TRBD1, was not tested against the DNA. TRBV21-1 is a pseudogene segment. The CDR3 is made up of 21 amino acids. The CDR3 DNA reads TGTGCCAGCAGCAAAGAAGCAGGGGTTGATGATATAAGGTCGTATAATTCACCCCTCCACTTT. This translates into CASSKEAGVDDIRSYNSPLHF.

This CDR3 reads CASSQDSRRLMNTEAFF. As DNA, the CDR3 is TGCGCCAGCAGCCAAGATTCGCGCAGACTTATGAACACTGAAGCTTTCTTT. V gene TRBV4-1 combines with J gene TRBJ1-1; D uncertain. This CDR3 comprises 17 residues. Germline V gene sequence: CDR1 MGHRA, CDR2 YSYEKL. V was trimmed by 0 bases and J by 0 bases, leaving 14 bases between them.

For the CDR3, the DNA is TGTGCCAGCAGCTTAGGACTACGTTCCTACAATGAGCAGTTCTTC. The encoded protein is CASSLGLRSYNEQFF. V gene TRBV11-3 combines with J gene TRBJ2-1; weak D call: TRBD2 (5 bases). The V gene lost 1 base and the J gene lost 1 base, with 8 bases spanning the gap. The CDR3 extends over 15 amino acids. Germline V gene data show CDR1 as SGHNT and CDR2 as YENEEA.

The chain employs TRBV7-9 and TRBJ2-3, with TRBD2 matching 14 bases. With 5 bases clipped from V and 1 base from J, the junction kept 5 bases outside the gene matches. CDR3 length: 17 amino acids. Germline CDR1 reads SEHNR; CDR2 reads FQNEAQ (reference sequence). As DNA, the CDR3 is TGTGCCAGCAGCCCGGGACTAGCGGGAGCGCGCACAGATACGCAGTATTTT. Translated, it gives CASSPGLAGARTDTQYF. Variable domain in full (rest from reference TRBV7-9 and TRBJ2-3): DTGVSQNPRHKITKRGQNVTFRCDPISEHNRLYWYRQTLGQGPEFLTYFQNEAQLEKSRLLSDRFSAERPKGSFSTLEIQRTEQGDSAMYLCASSPGLAGARTDTQYFGPGTRLTVL.

The V gene is TRBV6-5, the J gene TRBJ1-6; D is perhaps TRBD1 (6 bases). Trimming removed 2 bases at V and 7 bases at J, with 12 bases between. The CDR3 length is 15 residues. CDR1 is MNHEY and CDR2 is SVGAGI in the germline V gene. The CDR3 sequence is CASSYTDSRNSPLHF. CDR3 in DNA: TGTGCCAGCAGTTACACGGACAGTCGGAATTCACCCCTCCACTTT.

The rearrangement links TRBV21-1 to TRBJ2-4; the tabulated D call, TRBD1, remains unverified against the DNA. TRBV21-1 is recorded as a pseudogene. This CDR3 contains 16 residues. The CDR3 sequence: CASSIPGTGAKNIQYF. The CDR3, as DNA: TGTGCCAGCAGCATTCCGGGGACAGGGGCCAAAAACATTCAGTACTTC.

The genes are TRBV30 and TRBJ1-2; a weak D match, TRBD1 (5 bases). V lost 3 bases to trimming and J lost 2 bases, with 10 bases between them. Germline lookup yields CDR1 GTSNPN and CDR2 SVGIG (reference sequence). This CDR3 region has 13 residues. Here the CDR3 reads CAWRGRDNYGYTF. The CDR3 DNA reads TGTGCCTGGAGAGGGCGGGACAACTATGGCTACACCTTC.

This clone was found once. The rearrangement links TRBV6-5 to TRBJ2-2; no clear D gene. Germline-derived CDR1 and CDR2 are MNHEY and SVGAGI. Trimming shortened V by 2 bases and J by 10 bases, and 11 bases separated the two germline ends. This CDR3 is built from 13 residues. The CDR3 DNA reads TGTGCCAGCAGTTACAACTTTCAAGAGGAGCTGTTTTTT. Protein product: CASSYNFQEELFF.

The chain joins TRBV2 to TRBJ1-1; 7 bases line up with TRBD1. The CDR3 is 14 residues long. Germline V gene sequence: CDR1 SNHLY, CDR2 FYNNEI. J was trimmed by 7 bases and V by 5 bases; bases with no gene match: 10. The CDR3 bases are TGTGCCAGCAGTCGGACAGGCCAAGAGAGTGAAGCTTTCTTT. It codes for CASSRTGQESEAFF.

The chain employs TRBV10-2 and TRBJ2-5; 8 bases map to TRBD2. Germline-derived CDR1 and CDR2 are WSHSY and SAAADI. V was clipped by 5 bases and J by 8 bases; unmatched bases: 10. The CDR3 covers 14 residues. The chain's CDR3 is CASSTSGRWETQYF. The CDR3 nucleotides are TGCGCCAGCAGTACTAGCGGCCGTTGGGAAACCCAGTACTTC.

The V and J genes are TRBV7-9 and TRBJ2-7, with TRBD2 as a possible D gene (6 bases). Germline V CDR1 and CDR2: SEHNR, FQNEAQ (reference sequence). This CDR3 is 13 amino acids long. V lost 7 bases and J lost 6, with 16 bases in between. DNA of the CDR3: TGTGCCAGCACCGGCGGACTACGTCCCGAGCAGTACTTC. The encoded protein is CASTGGLRPEQYF.